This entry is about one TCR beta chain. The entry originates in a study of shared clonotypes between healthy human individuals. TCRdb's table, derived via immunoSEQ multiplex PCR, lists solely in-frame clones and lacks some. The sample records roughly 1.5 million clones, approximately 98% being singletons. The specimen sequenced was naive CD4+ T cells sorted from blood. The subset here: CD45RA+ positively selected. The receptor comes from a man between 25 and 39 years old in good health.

CDR3 sequence (DNA): TGTGCCAGCAGACTCCAAGGTGCAAACACTGAAGCTTTCTTT. Translated, it gives CASRLQGANTEAFF. The V and J genes are TRBV6-5 and TRBJ1-1, with D hard to call. The CDR3 is 14 amino acids. V was clipped by 6 bases and J by 2 bases, with 13 bases between them. CDR1 and CDR2 (germline): MNHEY, SVGAGI.